The TCR beta chain under discussion was sequenced for a study of shared clonotypes between healthy human individuals. The method was immunoSEQ multiplex PCR; TCRdb's version includes in-frame clones alone and lacks a portion of them. The sample has 400,000 to 600,000 clones; over 60% are singletons. CDR3 length equals 12 residues. Germline assignment: CDR1 MDHEN and CDR2 SYDVKM. V lost 2 bases and J 6 bases, leaving 7 bases between the germline ends. The table lists this clone with many counts. The identical CDR3 is also encoded by other nucleotide sequences in the sample. The sequence came from a woman aged 40 to 50 in good health. Some clones in this sample may be carry-over from other donors' samples. What was sequenced was PBMCs. The chain links TRBV28 to TRBJ2-5, with D unresolved. The CDR3 DNA reads as TGTGCCAGCAGTTTAAACCCGCAGACCCAGTACTTC. This translates into CASSLNPQTQYF.